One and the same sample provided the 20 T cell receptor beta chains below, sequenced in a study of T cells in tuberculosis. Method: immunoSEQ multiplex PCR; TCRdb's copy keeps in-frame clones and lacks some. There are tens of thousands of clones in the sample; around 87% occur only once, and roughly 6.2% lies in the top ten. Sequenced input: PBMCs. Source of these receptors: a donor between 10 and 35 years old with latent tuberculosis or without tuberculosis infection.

This CDR3 reads CASRERGNTGELFF. The DNA for the CDR3 is TGTGCCAGCAGAGAGCGGGGCAACACCGGGGAGCTGTTTTTT. V is TRBV28 and J is TRBJ2-2; 7 positions agree with TRBD2. Germline assignment: CDR1 MDHEN and CDR2 SYDVKM. V trimming: 6 bases; J trimming: 2 bases; junction bases outside the gene matches: 3. The CDR3 totals 14 residues.

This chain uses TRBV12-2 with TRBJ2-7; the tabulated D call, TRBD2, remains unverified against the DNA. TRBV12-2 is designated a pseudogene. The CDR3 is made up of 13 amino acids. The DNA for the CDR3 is TGTGCAAGTGCCCCGGAGGTCTCCTACGAGCAGTACTTC. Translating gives CASAPEVSYEQYF.

CDR3 in DNA: TGTGCCAGCAGCTTGACTCCCCGGCGCGATGAGCAGTTCTTC. This translates into CASSLTPRRDEQFF. V and J are TRBV7-6 and TRBJ2-1; D ambiguous. The CDR3 length is 14 residues. Trimming took off 3 bases at V and 8 bases at J, with 14 bases between the two ends. Germline CDR1 is SGHVS and CDR2 is FNYEAQ.

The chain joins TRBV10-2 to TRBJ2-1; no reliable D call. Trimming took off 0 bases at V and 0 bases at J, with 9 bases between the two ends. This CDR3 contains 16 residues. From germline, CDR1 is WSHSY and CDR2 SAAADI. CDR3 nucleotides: TGCGCCAGCAGTGAGTCTGCGTGGAGCTCCTACAATGAGCAGTTCTTC. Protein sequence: CASSESAWSSYNEQFF.

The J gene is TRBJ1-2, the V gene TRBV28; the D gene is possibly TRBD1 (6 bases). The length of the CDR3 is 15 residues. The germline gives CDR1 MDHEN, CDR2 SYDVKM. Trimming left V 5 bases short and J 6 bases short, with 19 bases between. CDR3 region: CASSLRPTGVHGYTF. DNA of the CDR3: TGTGCCAGCAGTCTAAGGCCGACAGGAGTTCATGGCTACACCTTC.

CDR3 loop: CAITKDRLNEQFF. In DNA, the CDR3 is TGTGCCATCACCAAGGACAGGCTAAATGAGCAGTTCTTC. The V gene is TRBV10-3, the J gene TRBJ2-1; 7 nucleotides match TRBD1. The CDR3 has 13 residues. Germline CDR1 is ENHRY and CDR2 is SYGVKD. After removal of 7 bases from V and 7 bases from J, the junction contained 7 bases not matched to a gene.

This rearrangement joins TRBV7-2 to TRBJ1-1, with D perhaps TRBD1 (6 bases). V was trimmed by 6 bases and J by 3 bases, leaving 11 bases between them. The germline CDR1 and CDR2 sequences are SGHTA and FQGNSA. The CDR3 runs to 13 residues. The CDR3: CASSLQGYTEAFF. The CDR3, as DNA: TGTGCCAGCAGTCTACAGGGTTACACTGAAGCTTTCTTT.

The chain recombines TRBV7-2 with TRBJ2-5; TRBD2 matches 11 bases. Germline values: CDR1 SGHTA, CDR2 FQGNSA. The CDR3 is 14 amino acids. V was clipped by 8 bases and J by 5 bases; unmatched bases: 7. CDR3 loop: CASGLAGGMETQYF. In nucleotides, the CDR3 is TGTGCCAGCGGTTTAGCGGGGGGGATGGAGACCCAGTACTTC.

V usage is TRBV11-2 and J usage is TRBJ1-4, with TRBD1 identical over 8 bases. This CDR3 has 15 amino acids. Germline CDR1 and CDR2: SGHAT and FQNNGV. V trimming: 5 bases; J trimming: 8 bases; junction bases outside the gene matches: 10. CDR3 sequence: CASSPTTGGREKLFF. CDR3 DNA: TGTGCCAGCAGCCCGACCACAGGGGGTCGGGAAAAACTGTTTTTT.

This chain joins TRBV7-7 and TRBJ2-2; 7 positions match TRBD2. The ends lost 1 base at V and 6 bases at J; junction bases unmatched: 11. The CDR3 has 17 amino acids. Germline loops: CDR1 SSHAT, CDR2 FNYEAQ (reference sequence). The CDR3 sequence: CASSLESLRGSPGELFF. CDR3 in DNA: TGTGCCAGCAGCTTAGAGTCTTTGCGGGGGTCGCCCGGGGAGCTGTTTTTT.

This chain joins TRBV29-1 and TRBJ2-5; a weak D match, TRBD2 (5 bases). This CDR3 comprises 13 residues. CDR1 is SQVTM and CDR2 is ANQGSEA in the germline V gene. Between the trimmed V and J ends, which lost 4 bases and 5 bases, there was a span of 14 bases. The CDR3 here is CSVVRTTGETQYF. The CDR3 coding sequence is TGCAGCGTTGTTCGTACTACGGGGGAGACCCAGTACTTC.

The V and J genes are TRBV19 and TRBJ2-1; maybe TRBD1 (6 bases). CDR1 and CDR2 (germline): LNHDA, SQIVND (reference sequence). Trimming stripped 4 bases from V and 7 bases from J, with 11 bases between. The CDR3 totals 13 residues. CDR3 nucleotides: TGTGCCAGTAGTACCCGAACAGGGAATGAGCAGTTCTTC. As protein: CASSTRTGNEQFF.

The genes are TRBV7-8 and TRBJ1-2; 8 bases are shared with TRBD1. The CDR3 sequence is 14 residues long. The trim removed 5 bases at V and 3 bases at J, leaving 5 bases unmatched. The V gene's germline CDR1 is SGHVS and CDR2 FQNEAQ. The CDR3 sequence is CASSDRGPHYGYTF. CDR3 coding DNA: TGTGCCAGCAGCGACAGGGGACCTCACTATGGCTACACCTTC.

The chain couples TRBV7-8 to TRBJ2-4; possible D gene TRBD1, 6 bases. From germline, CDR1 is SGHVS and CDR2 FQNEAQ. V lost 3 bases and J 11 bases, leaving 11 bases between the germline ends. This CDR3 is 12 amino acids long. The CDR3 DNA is TGTGCCAGCAGCTTTCAGGGGTCGGTTCAGTACTTC. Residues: CASSFQGSVQYF.

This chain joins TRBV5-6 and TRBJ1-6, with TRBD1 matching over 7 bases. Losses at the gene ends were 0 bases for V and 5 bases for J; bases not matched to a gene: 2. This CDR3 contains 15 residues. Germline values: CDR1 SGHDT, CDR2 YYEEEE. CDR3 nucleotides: TGTGCCAGCAGCTTGGCAGACAGGGATAATTCACCCCTCCACTTT. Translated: CASSLADRDNSPLHF.

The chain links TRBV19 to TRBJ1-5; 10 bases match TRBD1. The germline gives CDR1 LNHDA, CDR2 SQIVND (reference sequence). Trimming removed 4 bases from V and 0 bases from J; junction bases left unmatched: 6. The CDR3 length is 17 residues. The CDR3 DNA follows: TGTGCCAGTAGTAGACAGGGGGCCTCCCATAGCAATCAGCCCCAGCATTTT. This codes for CASSRQGASHSNQPQHF.

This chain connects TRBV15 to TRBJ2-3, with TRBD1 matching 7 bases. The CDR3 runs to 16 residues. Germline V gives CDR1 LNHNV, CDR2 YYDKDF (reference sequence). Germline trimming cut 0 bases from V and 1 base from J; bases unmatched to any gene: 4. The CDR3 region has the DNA TGTGCCACCAGCAGAGAACGAGACAGGGGCACAGATACGCAGTATTTT. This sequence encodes CATSRERDRGTDTQYF.

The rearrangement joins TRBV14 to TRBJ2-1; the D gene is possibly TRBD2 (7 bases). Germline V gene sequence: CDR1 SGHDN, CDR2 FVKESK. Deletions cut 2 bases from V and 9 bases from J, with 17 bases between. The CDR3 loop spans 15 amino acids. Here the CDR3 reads CASSQFGGGLGEQFF. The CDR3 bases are TGTGCCAGCAGCCAATTTGGGGGGGGCCTAGGTGAGCAGTTCTTC. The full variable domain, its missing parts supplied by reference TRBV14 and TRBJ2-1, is EAGVTQFPSHSVIEKGQTVTLRCDPISGHDNLYWYRRVMGKEIKFLLHFVKESKQDESGMPNNRFLAERTGGTYSTLKVQPAELEDSGVYFCASSQFGGGLGEQFFGPGTRLTVL.

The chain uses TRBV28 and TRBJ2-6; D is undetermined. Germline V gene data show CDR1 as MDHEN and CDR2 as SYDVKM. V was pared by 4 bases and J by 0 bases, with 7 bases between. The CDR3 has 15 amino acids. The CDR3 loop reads CASSSGFSGANVLTF. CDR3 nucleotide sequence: TGTGCCAGCAGTTCCGGGTTCTCTGGGGCCAACGTCCTGACTTTC.

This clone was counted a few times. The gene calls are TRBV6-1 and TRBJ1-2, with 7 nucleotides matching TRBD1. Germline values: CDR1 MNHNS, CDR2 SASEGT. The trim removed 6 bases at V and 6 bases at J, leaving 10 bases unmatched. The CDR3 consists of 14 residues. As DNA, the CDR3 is TGTGCCAGCAGCCGCAGACAGGGACCAGATGGCTACACCTTC. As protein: CASSRRQGPDGYTF.